The entry below gives a single TCR beta chain sequence along with its context. As yet, its antigen is unknown. The data were taken from a study of T cell responses to AZD1222 COVID-19 vaccine. V was clipped by 2 bases and J by 5 bases; unmatched bases: 3. The CDR3 is made up of 14 amino acids. CDR1 and CDR2 (germline): ENHRY, SYGVKD. The table came from immunoSEQ multiplex PCR; TCRdb's copy has only in-frame clones and leaves some out. The sample consists of 65,000 to 90,000 clones, nearly 90% of them appearing once. Study conclusions and caveats: Among the donors, most were white British and more were female, and clonal diversity was possibly underestimated.

The specimen was peripheral blood, collected 28 days after the second AZD1222 dose. The source of this sequence is an adult who received the AZD1222 COVID-19 vaccine. J is TRBJ2-5 and V is TRBV10-3, with 9 bases matching TRBD1. The CDR3 bases are TGTGCCATCAGTGAGGGACAGGGGTACGAGACCCAGTACTTC. It is translated as CAISEGQGYETQYF.